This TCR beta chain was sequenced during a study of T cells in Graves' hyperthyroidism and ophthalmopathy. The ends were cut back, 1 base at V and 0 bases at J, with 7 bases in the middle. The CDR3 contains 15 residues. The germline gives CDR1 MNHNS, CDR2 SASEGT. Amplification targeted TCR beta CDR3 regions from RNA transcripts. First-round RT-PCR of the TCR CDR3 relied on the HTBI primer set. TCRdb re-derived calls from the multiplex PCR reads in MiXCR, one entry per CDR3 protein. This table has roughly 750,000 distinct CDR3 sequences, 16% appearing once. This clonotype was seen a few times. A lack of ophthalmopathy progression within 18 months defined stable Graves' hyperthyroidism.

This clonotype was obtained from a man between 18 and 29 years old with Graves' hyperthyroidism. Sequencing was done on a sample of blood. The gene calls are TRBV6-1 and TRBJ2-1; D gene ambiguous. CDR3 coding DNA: TGTGCCAGCAGTGAAGGGCAAGACTCCTACAATGAGCAGTTCTTC. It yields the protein CASSEGQDSYNEQFF.